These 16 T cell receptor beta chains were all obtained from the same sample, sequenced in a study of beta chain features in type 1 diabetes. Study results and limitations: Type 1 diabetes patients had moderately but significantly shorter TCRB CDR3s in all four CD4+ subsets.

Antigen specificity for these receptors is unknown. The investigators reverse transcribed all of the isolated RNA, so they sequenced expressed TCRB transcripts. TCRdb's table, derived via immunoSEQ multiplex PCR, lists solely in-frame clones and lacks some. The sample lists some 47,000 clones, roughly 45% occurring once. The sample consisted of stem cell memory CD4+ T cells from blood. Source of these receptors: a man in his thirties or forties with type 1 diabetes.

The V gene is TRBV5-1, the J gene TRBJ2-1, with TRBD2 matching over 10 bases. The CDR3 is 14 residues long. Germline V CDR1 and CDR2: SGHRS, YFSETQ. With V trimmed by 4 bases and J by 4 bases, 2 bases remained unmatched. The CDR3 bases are TGCGCCAGCAGCCCAGCGGGAGGGTACAATGAGCAGTTCTTC. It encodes CASSPAGGYNEQFF.

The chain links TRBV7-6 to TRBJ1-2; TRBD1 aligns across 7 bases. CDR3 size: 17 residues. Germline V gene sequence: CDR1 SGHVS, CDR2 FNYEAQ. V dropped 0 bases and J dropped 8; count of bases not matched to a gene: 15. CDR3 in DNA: TGTGCCAGCAGCTTAGCAGGCTGGGACGGCGAACAGGGGGGCTACACCTTC. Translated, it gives CASSLAGWDGEQGGYTF.

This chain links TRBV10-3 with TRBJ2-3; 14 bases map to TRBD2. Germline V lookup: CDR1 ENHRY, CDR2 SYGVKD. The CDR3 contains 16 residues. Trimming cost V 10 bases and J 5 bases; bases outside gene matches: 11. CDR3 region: CATRTSGRRAVDTQYF. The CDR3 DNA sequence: TGTGCCACCAGGACTAGCGGGAGGCGAGCGGTAGATACGCAGTATTTT.

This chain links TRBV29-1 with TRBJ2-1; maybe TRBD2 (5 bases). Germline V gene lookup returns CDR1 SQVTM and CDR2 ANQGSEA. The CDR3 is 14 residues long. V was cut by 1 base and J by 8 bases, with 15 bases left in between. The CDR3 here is CSVEGGNLFDEQFF. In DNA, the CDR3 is TGCAGCGTTGAAGGAGGGAATCTATTCGATGAGCAGTTCTTC.

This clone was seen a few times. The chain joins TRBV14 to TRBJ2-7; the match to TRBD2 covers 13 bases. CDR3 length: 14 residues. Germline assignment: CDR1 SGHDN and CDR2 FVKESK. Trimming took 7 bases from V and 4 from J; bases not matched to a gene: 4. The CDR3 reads CASKRTSGSYEQYF. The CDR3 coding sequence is TGTGCCAGCAAACGGACTAGCGGGAGTTACGAGCAGTACTTC.

CDR3 DNA sequence: TGTGCCAGCAGTTACTCTGGGACTTTACAAGAGACCCAGTACTTC. Translating it yields CASSYSGTLQETQYF. The chain combines TRBV6-6 with TRBJ2-5; perhaps TRBD2 as D (6 bases). Deletions cut 0 bases from V and 2 bases from J, with 10 bases between. The CDR3 extends over 15 amino acids. Germline assignment: CDR1 MNHNY and CDR2 SVGAGI (reference sequence).

The CDR3 nucleotides read TGTGCCAGCAGCTTGATGTCAGGGGATGTGGGCTACACCTTC. Translated: CASSLMSGDVGYTF. The chain employs TRBV5-4 and TRBJ1-2; a possible D gene is TRBD1 (6 bases). CDR1 and CDR2 (germline): SGHNT, YYREEE (reference sequence). V was pared by 1 base and J by 8 bases, with 15 bases between. This CDR3 has 14 residues.

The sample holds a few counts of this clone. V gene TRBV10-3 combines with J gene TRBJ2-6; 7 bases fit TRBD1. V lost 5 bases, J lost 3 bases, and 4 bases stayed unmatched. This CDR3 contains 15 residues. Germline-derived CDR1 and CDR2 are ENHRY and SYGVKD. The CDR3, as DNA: TGTGCCATCAGTATGACAGGGAATGGGGCCAACGTCCTGACTTTC. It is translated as CAISMTGNGANVLTF.

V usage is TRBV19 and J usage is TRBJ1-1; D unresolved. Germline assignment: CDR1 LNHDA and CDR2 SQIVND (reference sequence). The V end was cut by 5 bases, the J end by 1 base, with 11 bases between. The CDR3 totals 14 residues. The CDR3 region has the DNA TGTGCCAGTAGTTTGGGTACTAGGAACACTGAAGCTTTCTTT. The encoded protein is CASSLGTRNTEAFF.

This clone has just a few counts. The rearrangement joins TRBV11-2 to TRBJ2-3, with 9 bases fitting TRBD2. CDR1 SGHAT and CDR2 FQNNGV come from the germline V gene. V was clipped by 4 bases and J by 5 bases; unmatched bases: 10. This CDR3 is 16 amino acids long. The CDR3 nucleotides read TGTGCCAGCAGCTCGAGGGCGGGAGGGCCCGGAGATACGCAGTATTTT. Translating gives CASSSRAGGPGDTQYF.

The CDR3 DNA sequence: TGTGCCAGCAGCTCGACTAGCGGGAGTGAGCAGTTCTTC. This gives the protein CASSSTSGSEQFF. The chain links TRBV7-9 to TRBJ2-1; 12 bases are a match to TRBD2. The CDR3 is 13 amino acids. CDR1 and CDR2 from the germline V gene are SEHNR and FQNEAQ (reference sequence). V dropped 4 bases and J dropped 9; count of bases not matched to a gene: 1.

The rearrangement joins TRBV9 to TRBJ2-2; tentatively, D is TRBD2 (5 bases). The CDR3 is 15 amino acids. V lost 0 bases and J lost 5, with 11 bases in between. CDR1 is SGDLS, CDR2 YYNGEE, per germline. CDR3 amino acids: CASSVGTSGTGELFF. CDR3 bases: TGTGCCAGCAGCGTAGGGACGTCGGGGACCGGGGAGCTGTTTTTT. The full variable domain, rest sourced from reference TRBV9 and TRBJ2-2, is DSGVTQTPKHLITATGQRVTLRCSPRSGDLSVYWYQQSLDQGLQFLIQYYNGEERAKGNILERFSAQQFPDLHSELNLSSLELGDSALYFCASSVGTSGTGELFFGEGSRLTVL.

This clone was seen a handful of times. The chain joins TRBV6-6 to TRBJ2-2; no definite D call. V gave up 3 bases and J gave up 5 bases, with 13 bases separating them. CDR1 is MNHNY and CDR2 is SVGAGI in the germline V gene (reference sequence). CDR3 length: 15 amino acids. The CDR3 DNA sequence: TGTGCCAGCAGTTATACGAGCGTAGCAACCGGGGAGCTGTTTTTT. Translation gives CASSYTSVATGELFF.

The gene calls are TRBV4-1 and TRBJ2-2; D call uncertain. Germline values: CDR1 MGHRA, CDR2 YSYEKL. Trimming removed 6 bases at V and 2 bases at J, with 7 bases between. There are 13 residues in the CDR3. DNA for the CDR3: TGCGCCAGCAGGTCGCGAAACACCGGGGAGCTGTTTTTT. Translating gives CASRSRNTGELFF.

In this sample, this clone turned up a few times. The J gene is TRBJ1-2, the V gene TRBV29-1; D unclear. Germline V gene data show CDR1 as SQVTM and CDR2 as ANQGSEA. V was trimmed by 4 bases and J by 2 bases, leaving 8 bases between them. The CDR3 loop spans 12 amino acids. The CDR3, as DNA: TGCAGCGTTGTAGATCTAAACTATGGCTACACCTTC. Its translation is CSVVDLNYGYTF.

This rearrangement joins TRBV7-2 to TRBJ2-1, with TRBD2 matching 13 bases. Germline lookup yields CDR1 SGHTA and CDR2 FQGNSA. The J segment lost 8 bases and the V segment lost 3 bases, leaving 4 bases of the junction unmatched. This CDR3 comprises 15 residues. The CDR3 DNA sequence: TGTGCCAGCAGCTTTACTAGCGGGGGGGGGCATGAGCAGTTCTTC. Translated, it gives CASSFTSGGGHEQFF.